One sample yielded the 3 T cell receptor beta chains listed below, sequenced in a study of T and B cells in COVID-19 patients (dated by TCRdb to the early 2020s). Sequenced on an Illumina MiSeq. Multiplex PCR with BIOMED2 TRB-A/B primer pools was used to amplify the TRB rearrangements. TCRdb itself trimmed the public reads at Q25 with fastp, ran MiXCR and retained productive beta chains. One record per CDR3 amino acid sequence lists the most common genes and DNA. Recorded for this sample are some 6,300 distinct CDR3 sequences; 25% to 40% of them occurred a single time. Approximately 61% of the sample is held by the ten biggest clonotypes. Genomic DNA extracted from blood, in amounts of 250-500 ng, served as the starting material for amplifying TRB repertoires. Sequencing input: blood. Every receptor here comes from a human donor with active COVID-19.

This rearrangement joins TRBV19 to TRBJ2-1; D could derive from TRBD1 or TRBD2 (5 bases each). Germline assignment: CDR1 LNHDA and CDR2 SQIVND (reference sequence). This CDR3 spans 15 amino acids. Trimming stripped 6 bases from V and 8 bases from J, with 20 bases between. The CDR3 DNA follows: TGTGCCAGTAGGATCCGAGGGACCATTATGGATGAGCAGTTCTTC. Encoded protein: CASRIRGTIMDEQFF.

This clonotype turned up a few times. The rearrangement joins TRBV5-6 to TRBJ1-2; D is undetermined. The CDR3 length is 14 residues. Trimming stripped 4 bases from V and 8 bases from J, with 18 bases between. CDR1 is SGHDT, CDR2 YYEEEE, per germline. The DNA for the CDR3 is TGTGCCAGCAGCCTCGGGCCCATCCTATGGGGCTACACCTTC. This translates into CASSLGPILWGYTF.

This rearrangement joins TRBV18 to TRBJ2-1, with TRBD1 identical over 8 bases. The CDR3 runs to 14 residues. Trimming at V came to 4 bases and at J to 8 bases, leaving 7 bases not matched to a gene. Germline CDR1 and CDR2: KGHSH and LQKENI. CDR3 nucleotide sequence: TGTGCCAGCTCACGCGTCAGGGGGCCGGATGAGCAGTTCTTC. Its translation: CASSRVRGPDEQFF. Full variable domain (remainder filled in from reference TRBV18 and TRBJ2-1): NAGVMQNPRHLVRRRGQEARLRCSPMKGHSHVYWYRQLPEEGLKFMVYLQKENIIDESGMPKERFSAEFPKEGPSILRIQQVVRGDSAAYFCASSRVRGPDEQFFGPGTRLTVL.